One and the same sample provided the 20 T cell receptor beta chains below, sequenced in a study of blood T cell repertoires in COVID-19. Measured with immunoSEQ multiplex PCR; TCRdb has only the in-frame clones, and not every one. Of approximately 310,000 clones in the sample, 85% were seen once. Sequencing was performed on PBMCs or T cells enriched from blood (not recorded which). The receptors originated from a woman in her 30s who had been exposed to COVID-19.

The chain links TRBV6-5 to TRBJ2-1; 10 bases match TRBD2. The CDR3 totals 15 residues. Germline V gene sequence: CDR1 MNHEY, CDR2 SVGAGI. V was clipped by 6 bases and J by 4 bases; unmatched bases: 6. CDR3 loop: CASRPWTSGYNEQFF. The CDR3 coding sequence is TGTGCCAGCAGACCATGGACTAGCGGTTACAATGAGCAGTTCTTC.

This chain links TRBV2 with TRBJ2-7, with D perhaps matching TRBD2 (5 bases). This CDR3 comprises 13 residues. Germline CDR1 SNHLY, CDR2 FYNNEI. Trimming removed 4 bases from V and 4 bases from J, with 11 bases in between. CDR3 in amino acids: CASSGSGYYEQYF. The CDR3, as DNA: TGTGCCAGCAGTGGGTCGGGGTATTACGAGCAGTACTTC.

This sequence joins TRBV5-6 and TRBJ2-7; D is possibly TRBD1 (6 bases). The CDR3 has 16 amino acids. Germline V gives CDR1 SGHDT, CDR2 YYEEEE. V was shortened by 3 bases and J by 4 bases, with 20 bases between the two germline ends. The CDR3 is CASSSLDGQRRYEQYF. The CDR3 DNA follows: TGTGCCAGCAGCTCGTTGGACGGACAGAGACGGTACGAGCAGTACTTC.

Comment on this clone: Its ends do not fully match the called genes, so a read error is possible. The chain is built from TRBV27 and TRBJ1-6; 11 bases are a match to TRBD1. Germline values: CDR1 MNHEY, CDR2 SMNVEV (reference sequence). The CDR3 covers 19 residues. CDR3 nucleotides: TGTGCCAGCAGTTTAAATGGGGACAGGGGGAATGCCTATGATTCACCCCTCCACTTT. It codes for CASSLNGDRGNAYDSPLHF.

The table lists this clone with a few counts. The chain has TRBV19 and TRBJ2-1, with D tentatively TRBD2 (6 bases). The CDR3 is 17 amino acids. The germline V gene has CDR1 LNHDA and CDR2 SQIVND (reference sequence). V lost 5 bases, J lost 1 base, and 18 bases lay in between. The CDR3 region has the DNA TGTGCCAGTAGTCCAACCCCCACTAGCATATCCTACAATGAGCAGTTCTTC. This sequence encodes CASSPTPTSISYNEQFF.

The chain's CDR3 is CASSWDSSMKNEQFF. DNA for the CDR3: TGTGCCAGCAGTTGGGACAGTTCTATGAAGAATGAGCAGTTCTTC. This chain joins TRBV5-5 and TRBJ2-1; 7 bases fit TRBD1. Germline V gene data show CDR1 as SGHKS and CDR2 as YYEKEE (reference sequence). V lost 5 bases, J lost 7 bases, and 12 bases stayed unmatched. The CDR3 extends over 15 amino acids.

The chain combines TRBV7-2 with TRBJ1-2; a weak D match, TRBD1 (6 bases). The CDR3 totals 13 residues. Trimming shortened V by 1 base and J by 8 bases, and 11 bases separated the two germline ends. The germline gives CDR1 SGHTA, CDR2 FQGNSA. DNA for the CDR3: TGTGCCAGCAGCTTAGGACAGGTCCAGGGCTACACCTTC. It specifies CASSLGQVQGYTF.

The rearrangement joins TRBV27 to TRBJ1-2, with unresolved D. V was shortened by 0 bases and J by 2 bases, with 7 bases between the two germline ends. There are 14 residues in the CDR3. Per germline, CDR1 MNHEY and CDR2 SMNVEV (reference sequence). The CDR3 is CASSLSMTNYGYTF. The CDR3 nucleotides are TGTGCCAGCAGTTTATCGATGACAAACTATGGCTACACCTTC.

V and J are TRBV19 and TRBJ2-5; 8 nucleotides agree with TRBD2. Trimming removed 7 bases from V and 4 bases from J; junction bases left unmatched: 14. Germline assignment: CDR1 LNHDA and CDR2 SQIVND (reference sequence). The CDR3 sequence is 16 residues long. The CDR3 loop reads CASNLRGGAGVETQYF. The CDR3 DNA reads TGTGCCAGTAACCTTCGGGGGGGCGCGGGGGTAGAGACCCAGTACTTC.

The chain has TRBV15 and TRBJ2-5; TRBD2 is a possible D gene (5 bases). Germline V gene sequence: CDR1 LNHNV, CDR2 YYDKDF (reference sequence). The CDR3 totals 14 residues. V lost 1 base, J lost 0 bases, and 6 bases lay in between. CDR3 sequence: CATSRGEYQETQYF. The CDR3 region has the DNA TGTGCCACCAGCAGAGGGGAGTACCAAGAGACCCAGTACTTC.

The rearrangement joins TRBV4-3 to TRBJ1-3; perhaps TRBD1 as D (5 bases). With 0 bases removed from V and 2 bases from J, the gap between germline ends came to 8 bases. The CDR3 totals 15 residues. Per the germline V gene, CDR1 is LGHNA and CDR2 is YSLEER. For the CDR3, the DNA is TGCGCCAGCAGCCAAGATCGGGGGACTGGAAACACCATATATTTT. It translates to CASSQDRGTGNTIYF.

This clone came up once. The rearrangement uses TRBV6-1 and TRBJ1-5, with 7 nucleotides matching TRBD1. Trimming cost V 1 base and J 5 bases; bases outside gene matches: 2. The germline V gene encodes CDR1 MNHNS and CDR2 SASEGT. This CDR3 has 14 amino acids. The CDR3 coding sequence is TGTGCCAGCAGTGAAGGGCAGGGGGATCAGCCCCAGCATTTT. It specifies CASSEGQGDQPQHF.

The gene calls are TRBV9 and TRBJ2-3; D not resolved. Trimming left V 2 bases short and J 2 bases short, with 15 bases between. The CDR3 has 16 residues. Germline assignment: CDR1 SGDLS and CDR2 YYNGEE. The CDR3 DNA sequence: TGTGCCAGCAGCGTCCCCTCTGGCACGTCCACAGATACGCAGTATTTT. As protein: CASSVPSGTSTDTQYF.

The chain combines TRBV15 with TRBJ1-4; maybe TRBD1 (6 bases). Trimming left V 0 bases short and J 7 bases short, with 15 bases between. Germline loops: CDR1 LNHNV, CDR2 YYDKDF (reference sequence). CDR3 size: 16 residues. The DNA of the CDR3 is TGTGCCACCAGCAGAGACCCAGGGGTAGATTTTGAAAAACTGTTTTTT. Translation gives CATSRDPGVDFEKLFF.

The rearrangement joins TRBV24-1 to TRBJ1-1; 7 nucleotides align to TRBD1. This CDR3 has 14 residues. V gave up 6 bases and J gave up 1 base; unmatched junction bases: 4. In germline, CDR1 is KGHDR, CDR2 SFDVKD. CDR3 amino acids: CATSSRQGNTEAFF. The CDR3 bases are TGTGCCACCAGTAGCCGACAGGGGAACACTGAAGCTTTCTTT.

This clone was observed a single time. The V call is TRBV14, the J call TRBJ1-1; unclear D gene. Germline assignment: CDR1 SGHDN and CDR2 FVKESK. Trimming cost V 0 bases and J 2 bases, with 10 bases left between them. The CDR3 covers 15 residues. The CDR3 reads CASSQDTLLNTEAFF. CDR3 sequence (DNA): TGTGCCAGCAGCCAAGATACACTACTAAACACTGAAGCTTTCTTT.

V and J are TRBV27 and TRBJ1-2; D unclear. The V gene lost 3 bases and the J gene lost 9 bases, with 14 bases spanning the gap. Germline CDR1 is MNHEY and CDR2 is SMNVEV (reference sequence). The CDR3 runs 13 residues. The CDR3 is CASSFSGRARYTF. CDR3 sequence (DNA): TGTGCCAGCAGTTTCTCCGGGAGAGCCCGCTACACCTTC.

V and J are TRBV7-2 and TRBJ1-5; 9 bases map to TRBD1. Germline V CDR1 and CDR2: SGHTA, FQGNSA. The CDR3 has 15 amino acids. V shed 4 bases, J shed 5 bases, and the junction held 6 bases outside the gene matches. Here the CDR3 DNA reads TGTGCCAGCAGCTCCACCGGGACAGGGTATCAGCCCCAGCATTTT. It is translated as CASSSTGTGYQPQHF.

This rearrangement joins TRBV7-2 to TRBJ1-3; 7 positions agree with TRBD1. J lost 2 bases, V lost 5 bases, and 9 bases had no gene match. Germline V gene sequence: CDR1 SGHTA, CDR2 FQGNSA. This CDR3 comprises 16 residues. The CDR3 loop reads CASSVTGVKAGNTIYF. CDR3 nucleotide sequence: TGTGCCAGCAGCGTAACAGGGGTAAAGGCTGGAAACACCATATATTTT.

This chain links TRBV28 with TRBJ1-2; TRBD1 matches at 9 bases. This CDR3 has 13 amino acids. Losses at the gene ends were 7 bases for V and 5 bases for J; bases not matched to a gene: 5. Germline V gene sequence: CDR1 MDHEN, CDR2 SYDVKM. CDR3 sequence reads: CASITGGWYGYTF. The CDR3 DNA reads TGTGCCAGCATTACAGGGGGCTGGTATGGCTACACCTTC.